These T cell receptor beta chains were read from a single sample in a study of cytomegalovirus exposure and HLA in healthy donors. Repertoires were generated with immunoSEQ multiplex PCR, while TCRdb's copy carries only in-frame clones and drops some. The sample has some 160,000 clones, around 77% seen once; the top ten hold over 2%. Specimen: PBMCs. These receptors were collected from a man between 60 and 75 years old in good health and CMV-seronegative. The CDR3 runs from the conserved cysteine through the conserved F or W. D genes are given only for firm matches. Only part of the rows carry a size: once, few, many, or a class if the clone is expanded.

J gene | D gene | clone size | CDR3 length | V gene | CDR3 DNA | CDR3 protein
TRBJ2-3 | TRBD1 | once | 16 | TRBV29-1 | TGCAGCGTTGGGCCCCGACAGGGACGTAGCACAGATACGCAGTATTTT | CSVGPRQGRSTDTQYF
TRBJ2-1 | TRBD1 | NA | 21 | TRBV4-3 | TGCGCCAGCAGCCGAGAATTGGGGACAGGGGGGCCAATGAACCCGGGAAATGAGCAGTTCTTC | CASSRELGTGGPMNPGNEQFF
TRBJ2-3 | TRBD1 | NA | 17 | TRBV18 | TGTGCCAGCTCACCACAACAGAACAGGGGATCGTCAGATACGCAGTATTTT | CASSPQQNRGSSDTQYF
TRBJ2-2 | TRBD1 | NA | 16 | TRBV5-1 | TGCGCCAGCAGCTTGGTCCGACAGGGGCCCGGGGGGGAGCTGTTTTTT | CASSLVRQGPGGELFF
TRBJ2-3 | TRBD2 | NA | 14 | TRBV29-1 | TGCAGCGCGGGAGGAGCGGGAGCGGCAGATACGCAGTATTTT | CSAGGAGAADTQYF
TRBJ2-3 | NA | NA | 14 | TRBV6-1 | TGTGCCAGCAGTGAACATACAGCCACAGATACGCAGTATTTT | CASSEHTATDTQYF
TRBJ2-1 | NA | NA | 12 | TRBV19 | TGTGCCACCCTACCCAGGGGCGGTGAGCAGTTCTTC | CATLPRGGEQFF
TRBJ2-7 | TRBD2 | few | 15 | TRBV7-8 | TGTGCCAGCAGCTTAACTAGCGGGAGTAGGTACGAGCAGTACTTC | CASSLTSGSRYEQYF
TRBJ2-3 | NA | NA | 16 | TRBV5-4 | TGTGCCAGCAGCCCGGAGTTGGTGCCTGGCCCAGATACGCAGTATTTT | CASSPELVPGPDTQYF
TRBJ1-1 | NA | NA | 16 | TRBV5-1 | TGCGCCAGCAGCTTCAACGTTGGGGGCCAGGGCTGCGAAGCTTTCTTT | CASSFNVGGQGCEAFF
TRBJ1-1 | TRBD1 | NA | 16 | TRBV19 | TGTGCCAGTAGCATTCTACCGGGACAGGTGAACACTGAAGCTTTCTTT | CASSILPGQVNTEAFF
TRBJ1-5 | NA | NA | 13 | TRBV6-6 | TGTGCCAGCACCCACCAGGGAAATCAGCCCCAGCATTTT | CASTHQGNQPQHF
TRBJ1-4 | NA | few | 15 | TRBV4-1 | TGCGCCAGCAGCCAAGTGCAGGGCACTAATGAAAAACTGTTTTTT | CASSQVQGTNEKLFF
TRBJ1-2 | TRBD1 | NA | 15 | TRBV5-1 | TGCGCCAGCAGCTCGGACAGGGAGGTCGCGTATGGCTACACCTTC | CASSSDREVAYGYTF
TRBJ2-3 | TRBD2 | NA | 19 | TRBV11-2 | TGTGCCAGCAGCCTCGGGACTAGCGGGAGTCGGCTAAGTGCAGATACGCAGTATTTT | CASSLGTSGSRLSADTQYF
TRBJ2-7 | TRBD1 | few | 15 | TRBV28 | TGTGCCAGCAGTTCCGGGACAGGGTTGGGTCTCGAGCAGTACTTC | CASSSGTGLGLEQYF
TRBJ2-7 | NA | NA | 14 | TRBV5-4 | TGTGCCAGCAGCTTGGAGCGACAGGGAGGCGAGCAGTACTTC | CASSLERQGGEQYF
TRBJ1-2 | TRBD1 | few | 14 | TRBV10-3 | TGTGCCATCAGTCCCAGGGACAGGGTGGATGGCTACACCTTC | CAISPRDRVDGYTF
TRBJ2-5 | TRBD2 | NA | 13 | TRBV5-1 | TGCGCCAGCAGCCGGGGGGGGTTGGAGACCCAGTACTTC | CASSRGGLETQYF
TRBJ1-2 | TRBD1 | NA | 15 | TRBV5-4 | TGTGCCAGCAGCTTGTCGAGACAGGGGTTTAATGGCTACACCTTC | CASSLSRQGFNGYTF
TRBJ2-5 | TRBD1 | few | 13 | TRBV9 | TGTGCCAGCAGCTTCCAGGGGGTGGAGACCCAGTACTTC | CASSFQGVETQYF
TRBJ2-2 | NA | NA | 13 | TRBV29-1 | TGCAGCGCTGACGGTAAACAGACCGGGGAGCTGTTTTTT | CSADGKQTGELFF
TRBJ2-7 | NA | NA | 15 | TRBV28 | TGTGCCAGCAGTTCCTCCGGACTGAGCTCCTACGAGCAGTACTTC | CASSSSGLSSYEQYF
TRBJ1-1 | TRBD1 | NA | 15 | TRBV5-1 | TGCGCCAGCAGCGGATCCGGGACAGCCGTTACAGAAGCTTTCTTT | CASSGSGTAVTEAFF
TRBJ2-5 | TRBD2 | NA | 20 | TRBV4-1 | TGCGCCAGCAGCCAAGATAGGCTAGCGGGGGGCCAAGTGTACCAAGAGACCCAGTACTTC | CASSQDRLAGGQVYQETQYF
TRBJ1-2 | TRBD1 | NA | 14 | TRBV5-6 | TGTGCCAGCAGCCCCCGGGACAGGGTATTTGGCTACACCTTC | CASSPRDRVFGYTF
TRBJ2-1 | NA | few | 13 | TRBV18 | TGTGCCAGCTCACCGTTAACTTACAATGAGCAGTTCTTC | CASSPLTYNEQFF
TRBJ2-7 | NA | NA | 15 | TRBV7-6 | TGTGCCAGCAGCTTAGCGTCGGGGGAAACCTACGAGCAGTACTTC | CASSLASGETYEQYF
TRBJ2-1 | TRBD1 | NA | 16 | TRBV18 | TGTGCCAGCTCACCAATACGGGACAGGGGGATAGGTGAGCAGTTCTTC | CASSPIRDRGIGEQFF
TRBJ2-7 | TRBD1 | NA | 15 | TRBV7-6 | TGTGCCAGCAGCTGGGGACAGGGAAGGTCCTACGAGCAGTACTTC | CASSWGQGRSYEQYF
TRBJ2-7 | TRBD1 | NA | 15 | TRBV7-2 | TGTGCCAGCAGCTACACAGGGGGCCTCTCCTACGAGCAGTACTTC | CASSYTGGLSYEQYF
TRBJ2-5 | TRBD1 | NA | 17 | TRBV7-8 | TGTGCCAGCAGCCTGGGACAGGATTGGATCGTCGAAGAGACCCAGTACTTC | CASSLGQDWIVEETQYF
TRBJ2-1 | NA | once | 16 | TRBV5-1 | TGCGCCAGCAGCGCAAGGAGGGCCGGGACGGACAATGAGCAGTTCTTC | CASSARRAGTDNEQFF
TRBJ2-7 | NA | once | 15 | TRBV6-1 | TGTGCCAGCAGTGAACAGGGAACAGGGCCTTACGAGCAGTACTTC | CASSEQGTGPYEQYF
TRBJ2-5 | TRBD2 | NA | 16 | TRBV4-1 | TGCGCCAGCAGCCACATGGCGGGACTAGCGTCAGAGACCCAGTACTTC | CASSHMAGLASETQYF
TRBJ2-1 | NA | NA | 13 | TRBV29-1 | TGCAGCGTTTTCAGCGGATTCTACAATGAGCAGTTCTTC | CSVFSGFYNEQFF
TRBJ2-1 | TRBD1 | NA | 17 | TRBV5-4 | TGTGCCAGCAGCTTCGGGTCCCGGGACAGGGGGCGCAATGAGCAGTTCTTC | CASSFGSRDRGRNEQFF
TRBJ2-7 | TRBD1 | NA | 13 | TRBV5-5 | TGTGCCAGCAGCTCAGGACAGGGGTACGAGCAGTACTTC | CASSSGQGYEQYF
TRBJ2-7 | TRBD1 | NA | 16 | TRBV5-1 | TGCGCCAGCAGCCAAATAGACCACAGGGGATCCTACGAGCAGTACTTC | CASSQIDHRGSYEQYF
TRBJ2-3 | TRBD2 | NA | 17 | TRBV6-1 | TGTGCCAGCAGTGAATTGGCTAGCGGGGGGGCCTGGTATACGCAGTATTTT | CASSELASGGAWYTQYF
TRBJ1-5 | NA | NA | 16 | TRBV18 | TGTGCCAGCTCACCACGGCCCGTGGGGGTTGGACAGCCCCAGAATTTT | CASSPRPVGVGQPQNF
TRBJ2-7 | NA | NA | 13 | TRBV6-1 | TGTGCCAGCAGTGGAAACCCGAACTACGAGCAGTACTTC | CASSGNPNYEQYF
TRBJ1-2 | TRBD1 | few | 12 | TRBV7-9 | TGTTCCAGCAGTTTAACAGGGGATGGCTACACCTTC | CSSSLTGDGYTF
TRBJ2-7 | NA | NA | 14 | TRBV5-1 | TGCGCCAGCAGCTTGATGGGAGCTACCTACGAGCAGTACTTC | CASSLMGATYEQYF
TRBJ2-7 | NA | NA | 11 | TRBV18 | TGTGCCAGCTCACTCTCTTACGAGCAGTACTTC | CASSLSYEQYF
TRBJ1-5 | NA | NA | 14 | TRBV19 | TGTGCCAGTAGGCGGGACCTCAGCAATCAGCCCCAGCATTTT | CASRRDLSNQPQHF
TRBJ2-1 | TRBD1 | NA | 14 | TRBV7-7 | TGTGCTAGCAGCCGAGGACAGGGCGGCAATGAGCAGTTCTTC | CASSRGQGGNEQFF
TRBJ1-6 | TRBD1 | NA | 13 | TRBV11-1 | TGTGCCAGCGCCGGGACAGAGAATTCACCCCTCCACTTT | CASAGTENSPLHF
TRBJ2-7 | TRBD1 | NA | 14 | TRBV6-1 | TGTGCCAGCAAGGAGACAGGGAGCTCCTACGAGCAGTACTTC | CASKETGSSYEQYF
TRBJ2-1 | NA | NA | 15 | TRBV25-1 | TGTGCCAGCCAATCTTGGGGAGAATCGTACAATGAGCAGTTCTTC | CASQSWGESYNEQFF
TRBJ1-4 | TRBD1 | NA | 14 | TRBV6-1 | TGTGCCAGCAGTGGCGGGACAGGGCTTGAAAAACTGTTTTTT | CASSGGTGLEKLFF
TRBJ2-7 | NA | NA | 13 | TRBV19 | TGTGCCAGTAGTGATAGGGGGATCTACGAGCAGTACTTC | CASSDRGIYEQYF
TRBJ1-1 | NA | few | 13 | TRBV29-1 | TGCAGCGTTGAGGGGGGTAGGAGCACTGAAGCTTTCTTT | CSVEGGRSTEAFF
TRBJ1-1 | NA | NA | 13 | TRBV2 | TGTGCCAGCGGACAGCTTATGAACACTGAAGCTTTCTTT | CASGQLMNTEAFF
TRBJ2-7 | TRBD2 | NA | 13 | TRBV7-2 | TGTGCCACTTCAATAGCGGGAGGGCCCGAGCAGTACTTC | CATSIAGGPEQYF